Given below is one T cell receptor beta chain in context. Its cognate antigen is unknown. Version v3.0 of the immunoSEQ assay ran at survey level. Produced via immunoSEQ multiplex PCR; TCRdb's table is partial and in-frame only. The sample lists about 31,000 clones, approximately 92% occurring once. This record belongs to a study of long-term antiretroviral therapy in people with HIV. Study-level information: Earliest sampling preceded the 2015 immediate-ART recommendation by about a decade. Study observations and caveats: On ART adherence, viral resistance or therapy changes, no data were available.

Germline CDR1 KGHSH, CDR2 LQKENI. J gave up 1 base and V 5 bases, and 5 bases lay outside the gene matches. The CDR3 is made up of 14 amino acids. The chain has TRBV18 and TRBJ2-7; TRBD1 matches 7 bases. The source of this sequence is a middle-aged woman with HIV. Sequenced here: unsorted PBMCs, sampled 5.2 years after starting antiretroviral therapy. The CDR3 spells CASSEGQTSYEQYF. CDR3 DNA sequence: TGTGCCAGCTCAGAGGGACAGACTTCCTACGAGCAGTACTTC.